This T cell receptor beta chain stems from a study of blood T cell repertoires in COVID-19. This CDR3 contains 17 residues. Trimming at V came to 0 bases and at J to 7 bases, leaving 10 bases not matched to a gene. Germline V gene lookup returns CDR1 MRHNA and CDR2 SNTAGT. The authors' processing: Amplification with reference gene primers provided the estimates of nucleated cell counts. Only in-frame clones appear in the TCRdb table, and some are missing; sequencing was by immunoSEQ multiplex PCR. For V, J and clone size, that table is used; D and trimming come from the DNA. The table has under 150,000 clones, about 91% seen once. This clone came up once.

The TCR originated in a human donor in a cohort sampled during active COVID-19. Sequencing was performed on peripheral blood. The genes are TRBV6-4 and TRBJ1-5; 9 nucleotides line up with TRBD1. Here the CDR3 reads CASSDSGTGRTGQPQHF. The CDR3 bases are TGTGCCAGCAGTGACTCCGGGACAGGGCGAACGGGCCAGCCCCAGCATTTT.